These T cell receptor beta chains were read from a single sample in a study of blood T cells in healthy people across ages. From the 5' RACE reads, TCRdb called clonotypes with MiXCR, one entry per CDR3 protein. The sample carries about 730,000 distinct CDR3 sequences, more than 40% recorded once. The sequencing sample was made of blood. These receptors were obtained from a woman aged 55-69 years in good health. Each CDR3 is given with its conserved first and last residue. The order of the fields is D gene, V gene, J gene, clone size, CDR3 protein, CDR3 DNA. D genes are given only for firm matches. Size values are once, few and many counts, or a class for expanded clones, and some rows have none.

NA,TRBV12-3/TRBV12-4,TRBJ1-1,many,CASSLQGLNTEAFF,TGTGCCAGCAGTTTACAGGGATTGAACACTGAAGCTTTCTTT
TRBD2,TRBV13,TRBJ2-5,few,CASSLTGLAGQETQYF,TGTGCCAGCAGTTTAACGGGACTAGCGGGCCAAGAGACCCAGTACTTC
NA,TRBV5-1,TRBJ1-1,few,CASDRGEMNTEAFF,TGCGCCAGCGATCGAGGGGAGATGAACACTGAAGCTTTCTTT
NA,TRBV3-1,TRBJ2-7,NA,CASRKTAGRKYF,TGTGCCAGCAGAAAAACGGCCGGACGGAAGTACTTC
TRBD2,TRBV6-2/TRBV6-3,TRBJ2-7,few,CASSSFTSGSSYEQYF,TGTGCCAGCAGTTCATTCACTAGCGGCAGCTCCTACGAGCAGTACTTC
NA,TRBV5-1,TRBJ2-5,NA,CASSLRPGIRETQYF,TGCGCCAGCAGCTTGCGCCCCGGGATTCGAGAGACCCAGTACTTC
NA,TRBV29-1,TRBJ1-1,few,CSVGGVGTEAFF,TGCAGCGTTGGTGGGGTGGGCACTGAAGCTTTCTTT
NA,TRBV5-8,TRBJ2-1,NA,CASSSQFWRNEQFF,TGTGCCAGCAGCTCCCAGTTCTGGCGCAATGAGCAGTTCTTC
TRBD1,TRBV25-1,TRBJ1-2,NA,CASSAGQGVGGYTF,TGTGCCAGCAGTGCCGGACAGGGAGTAGGAGGCTACACCTTC
NA,TRBV19,TRBJ1-1,NA,CASRGRQGLMNTEAFF,TGTGCCAGTAGAGGTAGGCAGGGCCTCATGAACACTGAAGCTTTCTTT
TRBD1,TRBV20-1,TRBJ2-5,many,CSARDFRGLETQYF,TGCAGTGCTAGAGATTTCAGGGGGCTGGAGACCCAGTACTTC
NA,TRBV18,TRBJ2-1,NA,CASSPADEQFF,TGTGCCAGCTCACCAGCGGATGAGCAGTTCTTC
NA,TRBV7-2,TRBJ1-4,NA,CASSTTPTGVREKLFF,TGTGCCAGCAGCACAACACCGACAGGCGTCCGTGAAAAACTGTTTTTT
NA,TRBV20-1,TRBJ2-5,few,CSAYGQTQETQYF,TGCAGTGCTTACGGACAGACGCAAGAGACCCAGTACTTC
TRBD2,TRBV29-1,TRBJ2-1,many,CSGGLGLAGVGNEQFF,TGCAGCGGGGGGTTGGGACTAGCGGGAGTGGGCAATGAGCAGTTCTTC
TRBD2,TRBV29-1,TRBJ2-7,NA,CSAGTSGSSYNEQYF,TGCAGCGCGGGGACTAGCGGGAGCTCCTACAATGAGCAGTACTTC
NA,TRBV6-5,TRBJ2-7,many,CASSYVASPYEQYF,TGTGCCAGCAGTTACGTGGCTAGCCCTTACGAGCAGTACTTC
NA,TRBV7-8,TRBJ2-1,NA,CASSKGERDTEQFF,TGTGCCAGCAGCAAGGGGGAGCGGGATACTGAGCAGTTCTTC
TRBD1,TRBV28,TRBJ1-5,NA,CASIDPTTGAGSNQPQHF,TGTGCCAGCATCGACCCTACGACAGGGGCGGGAAGCAATCAGCCCCAGCATTTT
NA,TRBV7-6,TRBJ2-1,NA,CASSLRQGGVNEQFF,TGTGCCAGCAGCTTACGACAGGGAGGCGTAAATGAGCAGTTCTTC
NA,TRBV27,TRBJ1-2,NA,CASSLGGVTGYTF,TGTGCCAGCAGCCTAGGAGGGGTTACAGGCTACACCTTC
TRBD1,TRBV6-5,TRBJ2-7,NA,CASSLDRARYEQYF,TGTGCCAGCAGCTTGGACAGGGCACGCTACGAGCAGTACTTC
NA,TRBV25-1,TRBJ1-6,NA,CASSAPHGSNSPLHF,TGTGCCAGCAGTGCCCCGCACGGCTCAAATTCACCCCTCCACTTT
NA,TRBV30,TRBJ1-4,few,CAWSALSSLGDRLFF,TGTGCCTGGAGTGCCCTTAGCTCGTTAGGGGATCGGCTGTTTTTT
NA,TRBV27,TRBJ2-7,few,CASSWISGYEQYF,TGTGCCAGCAGTTGGATTAGCGGATACGAGCAGTACTTC
TRBD1,TRBV29-1,TRBJ2-2,few,CSVERTGVTGELFF,TGCAGCGTTGAGAGGACAGGAGTAACCGGGGAGCTGTTTTTT
TRBD2,TRBV4-2,TRBJ2-3,few,CASSPGTSAVTDTQYF,TGTGCCAGCAGCCCAGGGACTAGCGCTGTCACAGATACGCAGTATTTT
TRBD1,TRBV20-1,TRBJ2-7,few,CSASRDRGPYEQYF,TGCAGTGCTAGCAGGGACAGGGGCCCCTACGAGCAGTACTTC
TRBD1,TRBV4-1,TRBJ2-5,NA,CASSQDVTGAQETQYF,TGCGCCAGCAGCCAAGATGTGACAGGGGCTCAAGAGACCCAGTACTTC
NA,TRBV5-1,TRBJ2-1,NA,CASSLTGDLNNEQFF,TGCGCCAGCAGCTTGACAGGCGATCTAAACAATGAGCAGTTCTTC
NA,TRBV7-2,TRBJ2-1,few,CASISFRGHNEQFF,TGTGCCAGCATCTCCTTCAGGGGTCACAATGAGCAGTTCTTC
NA,TRBV3-1,TRBJ2-3,NA,CASSLEGRLTDTQYF,TGTGCCAGCAGCCTCGAAGGACGGCTCACAGATACGCAGTATTTT
NA,TRBV20-1,TRBJ2-1,few,CSVSFQRGGGFQGSYNEQFF,TGCAGTGTATCATTCCAGCGTGGGGGTGGGTTTCAGGGCTCCTACAATGAGCAGTTCTTC
TRBD1,TRBV6-2/TRBV6-3,TRBJ1-5,NA,CASRLAGQGAPFYRGQPQHF,TGTGCCAGCAGGCTGGCGGGACAGGGGGCACCTTTCTACCGGGGGCAGCCCCAGCATTTT